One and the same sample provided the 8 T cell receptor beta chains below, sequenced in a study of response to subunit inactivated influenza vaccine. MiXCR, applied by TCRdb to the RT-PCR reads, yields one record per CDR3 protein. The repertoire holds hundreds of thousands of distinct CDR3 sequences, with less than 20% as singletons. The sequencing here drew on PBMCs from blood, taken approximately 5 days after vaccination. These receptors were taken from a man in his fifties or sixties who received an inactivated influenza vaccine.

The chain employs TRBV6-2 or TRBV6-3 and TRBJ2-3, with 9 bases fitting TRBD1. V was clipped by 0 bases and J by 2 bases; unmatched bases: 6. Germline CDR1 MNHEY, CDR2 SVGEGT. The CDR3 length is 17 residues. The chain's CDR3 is CASSYSGTGKTTDTQYF. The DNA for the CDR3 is TGTGCCAGCAGTTACTCGGGGACAGGGAAAACCACAGATACGCAGTATTTT.

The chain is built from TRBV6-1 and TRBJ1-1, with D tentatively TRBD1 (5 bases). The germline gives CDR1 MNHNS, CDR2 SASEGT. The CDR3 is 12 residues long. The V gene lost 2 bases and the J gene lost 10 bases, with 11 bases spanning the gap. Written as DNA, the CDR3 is TGTGCCAGCAGTGAATCGGGGGGAGCAGCTTTCTTT. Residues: CASSESGGAAFF.

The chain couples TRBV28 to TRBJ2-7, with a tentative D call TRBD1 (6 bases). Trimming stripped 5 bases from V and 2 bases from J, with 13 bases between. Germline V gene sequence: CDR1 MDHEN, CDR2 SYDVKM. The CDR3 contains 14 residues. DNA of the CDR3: TGTGCCAGCAGTCGCCGGGACATAGCCTACGAGCAGTACTTC. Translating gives CASSRRDIAYEQYF.

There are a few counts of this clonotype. The CDR3 DNA reads as TGTGCCAGCAGTGAACTTTCAACTAGCGGGATACGCTATGAGCAGTTCTTC. Translated, it gives CASSELSTSGIRYEQFF. This chain links TRBV25-1 with TRBJ2-1; TRBD2 matches at 10 bases. The CDR3 is made up of 17 amino acids. J lost 8 bases, V lost 2 bases, and 12 bases had no gene match. The germline V gene has CDR1 MGHDK and CDR2 SYGVNS.

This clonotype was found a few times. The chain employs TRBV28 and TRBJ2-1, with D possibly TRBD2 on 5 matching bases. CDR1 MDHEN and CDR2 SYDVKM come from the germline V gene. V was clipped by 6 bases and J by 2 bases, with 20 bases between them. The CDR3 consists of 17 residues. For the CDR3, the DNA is TGTGCCAGCAGCAGGCTAGCTTTCAAAGATGCCTACAATGAGCAGTTCTTC. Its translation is CASSRLAFKDAYNEQFF. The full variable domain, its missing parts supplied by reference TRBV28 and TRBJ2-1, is DVKVTQSSRYLVKRTGEKVFLECVQDMDHENMFWYRQDPGLGLRLIYFSYDVKMKEKGDIPEGYSVSREKKERFSLILESASTNQTSMYLCASSRLAFKDAYNEQFFGPGTRLTVL.

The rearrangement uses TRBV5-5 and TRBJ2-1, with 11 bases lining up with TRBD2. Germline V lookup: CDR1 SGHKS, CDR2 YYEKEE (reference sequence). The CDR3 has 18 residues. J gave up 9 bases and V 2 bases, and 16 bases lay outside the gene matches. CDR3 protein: CASSFPGGTSGRWSEQFF. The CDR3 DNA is TGTGCCAGCAGCTTCCCAGGGGGTACTAGCGGGAGATGGAGTGAGCAGTTCTTC.

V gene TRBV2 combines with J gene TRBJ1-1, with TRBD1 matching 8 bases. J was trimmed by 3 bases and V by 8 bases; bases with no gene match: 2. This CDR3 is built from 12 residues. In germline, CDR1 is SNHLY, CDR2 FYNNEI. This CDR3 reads CASATGDTEAFF. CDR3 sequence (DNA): TGTGCCAGCGCGACAGGGGACACTGAAGCTTTCTTT.

CDR3 in DNA: TGTGCCACCAAGGGTGTAGGAGAGACCCAGTACTTC. It codes for CATKGVGETQYF. This chain connects TRBV12-3 or TRBV12-4 to TRBJ2-5; the D is unclear. V lost 10 bases and J lost 4, with 13 bases in between. This CDR3 region has 12 residues.